The rows below give T cell receptor beta chains drawn from one sample of a study of Graves' ophthalmopathy and Graves' hyperthyroidism. A single record per CDR3 protein comes from TCRdb applying MiXCR to the multiplex PCR reads. Of under 350,000 distinct CDR3 sequences in the sample, roughly 16% were seen once. Sequencing was done on a sample of peripheral blood. All receptors come from an adult man with Graves' ophthalmopathy. The CDR3 runs from the conserved cysteine through the conserved F or W. The order of the fields is clone size, J gene, V gene, D gene, CDR3 DNA, CDR3 protein. D genes are given only for firm matches. Clone size is shown for a subset of rows, as once, few, many or a class of expanded clone.

clone_size: many
j_call: TRBJ1-2
v_call: TRBV20-1
d_call: NA
cdr3_nt: TGCAGTGCTTCAGGGTTTGTCTACACCTTC
cdr3_aa: CSASGFVYTF

clone_size: NA
j_call: TRBJ2-7
v_call: TRBV7-2
d_call: NA
cdr3_nt: TGTGCCAGCAGCTTAGGCGTAGGGGTGTACGAGCAGTACTTC
cdr3_aa: CASSLGVGVYEQYF

clone_size: many
j_call: TRBJ2-5
v_call: TRBV4-3
d_call: NA
cdr3_nt: TGCGCCAGCAGCCAAGTCATTTCACAGGCCCAGTACTTC
cdr3_aa: CASSQVISQAQYF

clone_size: many
j_call: TRBJ2-7
v_call: TRBV15
d_call: NA
cdr3_nt: TGTGCCACCAGTAGCAACAGGGTCTACGAGCAGTACTTC
cdr3_aa: CATSSNRVYEQYF

clone_size: many
j_call: TRBJ1-2
v_call: TRBV6-5
d_call: TRBD1
cdr3_nt: TGTGCCAGCAGACAGGGGATTGAAGGCTACACCTTC
cdr3_aa: CASRQGIEGYTF

clone_size: NA
j_call: TRBJ2-2
v_call: TRBV30
d_call: NA
cdr3_nt: TGTGCCTGGAGCCACGGCACCGGGGAGCTGTTTTTT
cdr3_aa: CAWSHGTGELFF

clone_size: many
j_call: TRBJ2-2
v_call: TRBV2
d_call: NA
cdr3_nt: TGTGCCAGCAGTGCAGGGCAGACTCGAGGGAGCGGGGAGCTGTTTTTT
cdr3_aa: CASSAGQTRGSGELFF

clone_size: NA
j_call: TRBJ1-5
v_call: TRBV27
d_call: NA
cdr3_nt: TGTGCCAGCAGATACGACAGCGTGAGCAATCAGCCCCAGCATTTT
cdr3_aa: CASRYDSVSNQPQHF

clone_size: many
j_call: TRBJ2-2
v_call: TRBV20-1
d_call: NA
cdr3_nt: TGCAGCGCTAGAGTCTACGTCGGGGAGCTGTTTTTT
cdr3_aa: CSARVYVGELFF

clone_size: once
j_call: TRBJ1-6
v_call: TRBV24-1
d_call: NA
cdr3_nt: TGTGCCACCAGTGATAGACAAAGGGACGATAATTCACCCCTCCACTTT
cdr3_aa: CATSDRQRDDNSPLHF

clone_size: NA
j_call: TRBJ1-2
v_call: TRBV11-2
d_call: NA
cdr3_nt: TGTGCCAGCAGCCCCATCAAGGGAGGCTATGGCTACACCTTC
cdr3_aa: CASSPIKGGYGYTF

clone_size: many
j_call: TRBJ1-1
v_call: TRBV19
d_call: TRBD1
cdr3_nt: TGTGCCAGTAGTACGGGACAGGGGCTTGAAGCTTTCTTT
cdr3_aa: CASSTGQGLEAFF

clone_size: many
j_call: TRBJ1-1
v_call: TRBV5-6
d_call: NA
cdr3_nt: TGTGCCAGCAGCTTGTTGGGGGAAACTGAAGCTTTCTTT
cdr3_aa: CASSLLGETEAFF

clone_size: few
j_call: TRBJ2-2
v_call: TRBV5-6
d_call: NA
cdr3_nt: TGTGCCAGCAGCTTGGAGGGGAAGACCGGGGAGCTGTTTTTT
cdr3_aa: CASSLEGKTGELFF

clone_size: NA
j_call: TRBJ1-1
v_call: TRBV30
d_call: TRBD1
cdr3_nt: TGTGCCTGGAGTACCGACAGGGTCCTCGTCCAAGCTTTCTTT
cdr3_aa: CAWSTDRVLVQAFF

clone_size: many
j_call: TRBJ2-3
v_call: TRBV6-7
d_call: TRBD1
cdr3_nt: TGTGCCAGCAGAGTACTGGGACAGGACGCAGATACGCAGTATTTT
cdr3_aa: CASRVLGQDADTQYF

clone_size: many
j_call: TRBJ2-7
v_call: TRBV29-1
d_call: NA
cdr3_nt: TGCAGCGTTTTCCTGGGTACCCAGGGGAGGGACGAGCAGTACTTC
cdr3_aa: CSVFLGTQGRDEQYF

clone_size: many
j_call: TRBJ2-5
v_call: TRBV15
d_call: NA
cdr3_nt: TGTGCCACCAGCAGAGGGGCGGGAGAGACCCAGTACTTC
cdr3_aa: CATSRGAGETQYF

clone_size: many
j_call: TRBJ2-2
v_call: TRBV15
d_call: TRBD1
cdr3_nt: TGTGCCACCAGCTTTCCGGGACAGGGGGGCACCGGGGAGCTGTTTTTT
cdr3_aa: CATSFPGQGGTGELFF

clone_size: many
j_call: TRBJ2-7
v_call: TRBV4-2
d_call: NA
cdr3_nt: TGTGCCAGCAGCCAAGATGGGCGGGCATCCGAGCAGTACTTC
cdr3_aa: CASSQDGRASEQYF

clone_size: many
j_call: TRBJ1-6
v_call: TRBV7-8
d_call: NA
cdr3_nt: TGTGCCAGCAGCCTCCTCGGGTCTACCAGCAATTCACCCCTCCACTTT
cdr3_aa: CASSLLGSTSNSPLHF

clone_size: many
j_call: TRBJ2-7
v_call: TRBV11-2
d_call: NA
cdr3_nt: TGTGCCAGCAGCCGTGGCTCAAGCGAGCAGTGCTTC
cdr3_aa: CASSRGSSEQCF

clone_size: many
j_call: TRBJ1-5
v_call: TRBV20-1
d_call: NA
cdr3_nt: TGCAGTGCTAGAGATCAGAGTGTTTCTCTGCAGCCCCAGCATTTT
cdr3_aa: CSARDQSVSLQPQHF

clone_size: NA
j_call: TRBJ2-6
v_call: TRBV6-1
d_call: NA
cdr3_nt: TGTGCCAGCAGTGTCAAAGGCGGCTCTGGGGCCAACGTCCTGACTTTC
cdr3_aa: CASSVKGGSGANVLTF

clone_size: NA
j_call: TRBJ1-6
v_call: TRBV28
d_call: NA
cdr3_nt: TGTGCCAGCAGTTTGTTACGAGGGGGTAATTCACCCCTCCACTTT
cdr3_aa: CASSLLRGGNSPLHF

clone_size: NA
j_call: TRBJ2-7
v_call: TRBV25-1
d_call: NA
cdr3_nt: TGTGCCAGCAGTTTCCAACGGGATAGCGAGGTCTACGAGCAGTACTTC
cdr3_aa: CASSFQRDSEVYEQYF

clone_size: many
j_call: TRBJ1-1
v_call: TRBV12-3/TRBV12-4
d_call: NA
cdr3_nt: TGTGCCAGCAGTTGGGGCCCCGACAGACCGAACACTGAAGCTTTCTTT
cdr3_aa: CASSWGPDRPNTEAFF

clone_size: many
j_call: TRBJ1-5
v_call: TRBV30
d_call: NA
cdr3_nt: TGTGCCTGGAATACGATAAGCAATCAGCCCCAGCATTTT
cdr3_aa: CAWNTISNQPQHF

clone_size: many
j_call: TRBJ2-5
v_call: TRBV2
d_call: TRBD1
cdr3_nt: TGTGCCAGCACTCCGGACAGGGCCCAAGAGACCCAGTACTTC
cdr3_aa: CASTPDRAQETQYF

clone_size: many
j_call: TRBJ1-5
v_call: TRBV11-3
d_call: TRBD1
cdr3_nt: TGTGCCAGCAGCTTAGGGACAGGGTTAAACAATCAGCCCCAGCATTTT
cdr3_aa: CASSLGTGLNNQPQHF

clone_size: many
j_call: TRBJ2-7
v_call: TRBV9
d_call: NA
cdr3_nt: TGTGCCAGCAGCGTAGGGCCGGGTGATATCCCCTACGAGCAGTACTTC
cdr3_aa: CASSVGPGDIPYEQYF

clone_size: few
j_call: TRBJ2-7
v_call: TRBV12-3/TRBV12-4
d_call: NA
cdr3_nt: TGTGCCAGCCAGAACACCTACGAGCAGTACTTC
cdr3_aa: CASQNTYEQYF

clone_size: many
j_call: TRBJ2-5
v_call: TRBV6-2/TRBV6-3
d_call: NA
cdr3_nt: TGTGCCAGCAGTTTCCTAGCCCCGGGCGGAGAGACCCAGTACTTC
cdr3_aa: CASSFLAPGGETQYF

clone_size: many
j_call: TRBJ2-7
v_call: TRBV7-2
d_call: TRBD2
cdr3_nt: TGTGCCAGCAGCTTAGGCCCCCTGGTAGCGGGAGGAGGCGAGCAGTACTTC
cdr3_aa: CASSLGPLVAGGGEQYF

clone_size: many
j_call: TRBJ2-5
v_call: TRBV7-2
d_call: NA
cdr3_nt: TGTGCCAGCAGCTTAGTATCCGGGACGGCCCAAGAGACCCAGTACTTC
cdr3_aa: CASSLVSGTAQETQYF

clone_size: NA
j_call: TRBJ2-6
v_call: TRBV6-4
d_call: NA
cdr3_nt: TGCGGCAGTAAAGAGTCTGGGGCCAACGTCCTGACTTTC
cdr3_aa: CGSKESGANVLTF

clone_size: NA
j_call: TRBJ2-5
v_call: TRBV20-1
d_call: NA
cdr3_nt: TGCAGTGCTACTCGGGAGGGGACAGGGATCCGGGAGACCCAGTACTTC
cdr3_aa: CSATREGTGIRETQYF

clone_size: many
j_call: TRBJ2-5
v_call: TRBV5-1
d_call: TRBD2
cdr3_nt: TGCGCCAGCAGCTTGGATCCTAGCGGGAGTTCGCAAGAGACCCAGTACTTC
cdr3_aa: CASSLDPSGSSQETQYF

clone_size: many
j_call: TRBJ2-7
v_call: TRBV2
d_call: TRBD1
cdr3_nt: TGTGCCAGCAGTGAATTGGCAGGGGGCTACGACGAGCAGTACTTC
cdr3_aa: CASSELAGGYDEQYF

clone_size: NA
j_call: TRBJ2-4
v_call: TRBV6-1
d_call: NA
cdr3_nt: TGTGCCAGCAGAAAGGCCGGGACCTCGGAAAACATTCAGTACTTC
cdr3_aa: CASRKAGTSENIQYF

clone_size: NA
j_call: TRBJ1-2
v_call: TRBV27
d_call: NA
cdr3_nt: TGTGTCAGCAGTCAGTGGTCGCTGTTGAACTATGGCTACACCTTC
cdr3_aa: CVSSQWSLLNYGYTF

clone_size: NA
j_call: TRBJ2-7
v_call: TRBV12-3/TRBV12-4
d_call: NA
cdr3_nt: TGTGCCACCAGCCCGGGCCCTTACGAGCAGTACTTC
cdr3_aa: CATSPGPYEQYF

clone_size: NA
j_call: TRBJ2-7
v_call: TRBV12-3/TRBV12-4
d_call: TRBD2
cdr3_nt: TGTGCCAGCAGTTTACCCGGACTAGTCCCCGAGCAGTACTTC
cdr3_aa: CASSLPGLVPEQYF

clone_size: many
j_call: TRBJ1-5
v_call: TRBV6-2/TRBV6-3
d_call: NA
cdr3_nt: TGTGCCAGCAGTTATTCGGGATCCCATCAGCCCCAGCATTTT
cdr3_aa: CASSYSGSHQPQHF

clone_size: many
j_call: TRBJ2-3
v_call: TRBV6-2/TRBV6-3
d_call: NA
cdr3_nt: TGTGCCAGCAGTTACTCAGGGCAGTTCACAGATACGCAGTATTTT
cdr3_aa: CASSYSGQFTDTQYF

clone_size: many
j_call: TRBJ1-2
v_call: TRBV28
d_call: NA
cdr3_nt: TGTGCCAGCAGTTTATCCCCCGAGGGGGGCTATGGCTACACCTTC
cdr3_aa: CASSLSPEGGYGYTF

clone_size: many
j_call: TRBJ1-5
v_call: TRBV19
d_call: TRBD1
cdr3_nt: TGTGCCAGTAGTCCCGGGGACAGGGTGGGCAATCAGCCCCAGCATTTT
cdr3_aa: CASSPGDRVGNQPQHF

clone_size: many
j_call: TRBJ2-5
v_call: TRBV15
d_call: TRBD2
cdr3_nt: TGTGCCACCAGCCGGACTAGCGGGGGAAGGGAGACCCAGTACTTC
cdr3_aa: CATSRTSGGRETQYF

clone_size: many
j_call: TRBJ1-1
v_call: TRBV6-4
d_call: TRBD1
cdr3_nt: TGTGCCAGCAGGGCCGGACAGGGGGCGCCTTTTGGCACTGAAGCTTTCTTT
cdr3_aa: CASRAGQGAPFGTEAFF

clone_size: many
j_call: TRBJ2-7
v_call: TRBV30
d_call: NA
cdr3_nt: TGTGCCTGGAAGGACATGATCATAATAGAGCAGTACTTC
cdr3_aa: CAWKDMIIIEQYF